Following are 14 T cell receptor beta chains from one sample sequenced in a study of T cells in Graves' hyperthyroidism and ophthalmopathy. RNA transcripts yielded amplified TCR beta CDR3 regions. When the TCR CDR3 underwent first-round RT-PCR, the HTBI primer set was used. Using its own MiXCR run on the multiplex PCR reads, TCRdb lists one record per CDR3 protein. This sample has hundreds of thousands of distinct CDR3 sequences, with roughly a quarter found just once. Material for sequencing was blood. The receptors stem from a woman aged 30 to 39 with Graves' ophthalmopathy.

Ten or more counts support this clonotype. The chain carries TRBV15 and TRBJ1-5; D perhaps matches TRBD1 (5 bases). The CDR3 is 15 amino acids. V was pared by 1 base and J by 7 bases, with 14 bases between. Per germline, CDR1 LNHNV and CDR2 YYDKDF (reference sequence). CDR3 sequence reads: CATSRVGDDGQPQHF. The CDR3 DNA reads TGTGCCACCAGCAGAGTCGGGGACGATGGGCAGCCCCAGCATTTT. Full variable domain (outside the CDR3, taken from reference TRBV15 and TRBJ1-5): DAMVIQNPRYQVTQFGKPVTLSCSQTLNHNVMYWYQQKSSQAPKLLFHYYDKDFNNEADTPDNFQSRRPNTSFCFLDIRSPGLGDTAMYLCATSRVGDDGQPQHFGDGTRLSIL.

This clonotype has at least ten counts. This chain uses TRBV27 with TRBJ1-2; D is ambiguous. This CDR3 region has 16 residues. Per germline, CDR1 MNHEY and CDR2 SMNVEV (reference sequence). V lost 5 bases and J 3 bases, leaving 19 bases between the germline ends. In nucleotides, the CDR3 is TGTGCCAGCAGTCCCTCTACCCCAGATGCGCACTATGGCTACACCTTC. This encodes CASSPSTPDAHYGYTF.

The CDR3 spells CATSGRGLINYGYTF. The CDR3 region has the DNA TGTGCCACCTCCGGAAGGGGGCTAATTAACTATGGCTACACCTTC. V is TRBV24-1 and J is TRBJ1-2; 7 nucleotides agree with TRBD1. The CDR3 runs 15 residues. The V and J ends lost 9 bases and 1 base, in that order; junction bases with no gene match: 10. CDR1 KGHDR and CDR2 SFDVKD come from the germline V gene.

This clonotype was recorded at least ten times. This CDR3 is CASTPPNSYEQYF. The CDR3 DNA sequence: TGTGCCAGTACTCCACCGAATTCCTACGAGCAGTACTTC. This chain uses TRBV19 with TRBJ2-7, with D unclear. CDR1 and CDR2 (germline): LNHDA, SQIVND (reference sequence). Trimming shortened V by 7 bases and J by 1 base, and 11 bases separated the two germline ends. The CDR3 spans 13 residues.

This clonotype has ten or more counts. The chain couples TRBV5-1 to TRBJ2-5; D may match TRBD1 or TRBD2 (5 bases each). Trimming pared 0 bases from V and 4 bases from J, leaving 13 bases between. The CDR3 sequence is 15 residues long. CDR1 and CDR2 (germline): SGHRS, YFSETQ. CDR3 amino acids: CASSLEGTPGETQYF. The CDR3 coding sequence is TGCGCCAGCAGCTTGGAGGGGACCCCGGGAGAGACCCAGTACTTC.

This sequence joins TRBV6-1 and TRBJ1-5; the D is unclear. CDR3 length: 15 residues. V lost 6 bases and J 0 bases, leaving 12 bases between the germline ends. Germline V gives CDR1 MNHNS, CDR2 SASEGT. The CDR3 DNA follows: TGTGCCAGCAGCGGAAGCAGATTTAGCAATCAGCCCCAGCATTTT. Its protein product is CASSGSRFSNQPQHF.

This clonotype showed up many times. In DNA form, the CDR3 reads TGCAGTGCCAGGCCTAGCGGGTGGGCCTACGAGCAGTACTTC. It codes for CSARPSGWAYEQYF. This chain joins TRBV20-1 and TRBJ2-7, with TRBD2 matching 8 bases. This CDR3 is 14 amino acids long. With 6 bases clipped from V and 2 bases from J, the junction kept 9 bases outside the gene matches. Germline CDR1 reads DFQATT; CDR2 reads SNEGSKA (reference sequence).

This chain connects TRBV28 to TRBJ2-5; possibly TRBD2 for D (5 bases). The germline V gene encodes CDR1 MDHEN and CDR2 SYDVKM. The CDR3 runs to 16 residues. Trimming cost V 7 bases and J 5 bases, with 23 bases left between them. The CDR3 reads CASTPGNLDASETQYF. DNA for the CDR3: TGTGCCAGCACCCCGGGGAACCTCGATGCGTCTGAGACCCAGTACTTC.

Written as DNA, the CDR3 is TGTGCCAGCAGCCCGGGGGGAGAGCTTAATTCACCCCTCCACTTT. It is translated as CASSPGGELNSPLHF. The rearrangement joins TRBV7-2 to TRBJ1-6; maybe TRBD1 (5 bases). The V and J ends lost 5 bases and 6 bases respectively, with 14 bases between them. Looked up from germline, CDR1 is SGHTA and CDR2 is FQGNSA. CDR3 length: 15 amino acids.

This clonotype was counted many times. At one boundary the junction diverges from the germline segment, which might be a read error. This chain links TRBV20-1 with TRBJ2-5; 11 nucleotides match TRBD2. The CDR3 sequence is 14 residues long. Germline CDR1 is DFQATT and CDR2 is SNEGSKA (reference sequence). In DNA, the CDR3 is TGCAGTGTTAGACTAGCGGGGAGCCAAGAGACCCAGTACTTC. Translating it yields CSVRLAGSQETQYF.

The chain uses TRBV27 and TRBJ2-4, with no clear D. This CDR3 region has 11 residues. V shed 7 bases and J shed 6 bases, with 7 bases lying between them. Germline CDR1 reads MNHEY; CDR2 reads SMNVEV (reference sequence). As DNA, the CDR3 is TGTGCCAGCAAGGATAGAAACATTCAGTACTTC. It yields the protein CASKDRNIQYF.

This clonotype has only a few counts. The rearrangement links TRBV7-2 to TRBJ2-2; TRBD1 matches 7 bases. There are 15 residues in the CDR3. CDR1 SGHTA and CDR2 FQGNSA come from the germline V gene. The junction had 7 bases not matched to a gene; V was cut back by 8 bases and J by 1 base. The CDR3: CASGSGTVNTGELFF. CDR3 nucleotides: TGTGCCAGCGGCTCCGGGACAGTGAACACCGGGGAGCTGTTTTTT. Using reference TRBV7-2 and TRBJ2-2 for the parts outside the CDR3, the full variable domain is GAGVSQSPSNKVTEKGKDVELRCDPISGHTALYWYRQSLGQGLEFLIYFQGNSAPDKSGLPSDRFSAERTGGSVSTLTIQRTQQEDSAVYLCASGSGTVNTGELFFGEGSRLTVL.

As to this clonotype: Germline is not matched at one junction end, which may reflect a read error. The chain has TRBV30 and TRBJ1-2; D not resolved. This CDR3 has 12 residues. Germline V gene sequence: CDR1 GTSNPN, CDR2 SVGIG (reference sequence). The CDR3 here is CARSATNYGYTF. The CDR3 DNA sequence: TGTGCCCGGAGTGCAACTAACTATGGCTACACCTTC.

This clonotype showed up many times. The chain joins TRBV30 to TRBJ1-1; no reliable D call. Germline V gene data show CDR1 as GTSNPN and CDR2 as SVGIG (reference sequence). The germline V and J ends were trimmed by 1 base and 0 bases, with 9 bases remaining between them. This CDR3 is 14 amino acids long. The CDR3 DNA reads TGTGCCTGGAGTGCCAACACTCTGAACACTGAAGCTTTCTTT. It codes for CAWSANTLNTEAFF.